The 20 T cell receptor beta chains in this list originate from one sample, sequenced in a study of shared T cell receptors in the human thymus listed by TCRdb under 2021. Libraries were constructed by the immunoSEQ multiplex PCR assay. Drawn from immuneACCESS, this table holds only the in-frame rearrangements with V and J called that TCRdb kept. Clones are partly lost; checked studies trace under half to an unresolved V gene and leave the rest unexplained. This sample has around 65,000 clones in its table, and 90% to 95% of those were observed once. Roughly 0.033% of the sample rests with the top ten. The sample taken for sequencing was thymocytes. These receptors were collected from a human donor.

The chain employs TRBV4-1 and TRBJ2-4; no reliable D call. The CDR3 totals 20 residues. V shed 1 base and J shed 0 bases, with 22 bases lying between them. Germline loops: CDR1 MGHRA, CDR2 YSYEKL. CDR3 protein: CASSQGLGVERKLAKNIQYF. CDR3 DNA sequence: TGCGCCAGCAGCCAAGGATTGGGTGTGGAAAGGAAACTAGCCAAAAACATTCAGTACTTC.

The rearrangement joins TRBV6-4 to TRBJ2-1; the match to TRBD2 covers 11 bases. Germline trimming cut 4 bases from V and 0 bases from J; bases unmatched to any gene: 5. CDR3 length equals 17 residues. Germline V lookup: CDR1 MRHNA, CDR2 SNTAGT. Here the CDR3 reads CASSVDGTSGSYNEQFF. DNA of the CDR3: TGTGCCAGCAGTGTCGACGGGACTAGCGGCTCCTACAATGAGCAGTTCTTC.

The V gene is TRBV7-8, the J gene TRBJ1-1; D is uncertain. V lost 3 bases, J lost 3 bases, and 5 bases lay in between. The CDR3 sequence is 12 residues long. Germline values: CDR1 SGHVS, CDR2 FQNEAQ. Here the CDR3 reads CASSLEHTEAFF. The CDR3 coding sequence is TGTGCCAGCAGCTTGGAACACACTGAAGCTTTCTTT.

This chain joins TRBV29-1 and TRBJ1-4; D not certain. CDR3 length equals 12 residues. The V gene's germline CDR1 is SQVTM and CDR2 ANQGSEA. The V gene lost 4 bases and the J gene lost 7 bases, with 10 bases spanning the gap. The CDR3 sequence: CSVGMRGEKLFF. In nucleotides, the CDR3 is TGCAGCGTTGGAATGCGCGGTGAAAAACTGTTTTTT. The full variable domain, in which reference TRBV29-1 and TRBJ1-4 provide the parts outside the CDR3, is SAVISQKPSRDICQRGTSLTIQCQVDSQVTMMFWYRQQPGQSLTLIATANQGSEATYESGFVIDKFPISRPNLTFSTLTVSNMSPEDSSIYLCSVGMRGEKLFFGSGTQLSVL.

The CDR3 region has the DNA TGTGCCATCAGTGGGGACGGGGGCCCCTCGGGTGAGCAGTTCTTC. The encoded protein is CAISGDGGPSGEQFF. The chain combines TRBV10-3 with TRBJ2-1; D possibly uses TRBD1 or TRBD2 (6 bases each). Germline values: CDR1 ENHRY, CDR2 SYGVKD. CDR3 length equals 15 residues. V was clipped by 4 bases and J by 9 bases, with 19 bases between them.

In nucleotides, the CDR3 is TGTGCCACCGCACAGGGGGTGAGAACTGAAGCTTTCTTT. Its translation: CATAQGVRTEAFF. The gene calls are TRBV19 and TRBJ1-1; 8 bases align to TRBD1. This CDR3 is 13 amino acids long. The germline V gene encodes CDR1 LNHDA and CDR2 SQIVND (reference sequence). J was trimmed by 5 bases and V by 10 bases; bases with no gene match: 9.

The J gene is TRBJ2-1, the V gene TRBV2; no clear D gene. Germline CDR1 SNHLY, CDR2 FYNNEI. This CDR3 is 18 amino acids long. V was shortened by 3 bases and J by 0 bases, with 18 bases between the two germline ends. The CDR3: CASSEKSAWPSSYNEQFF. CDR3 coding DNA: TGTGCCAGCAGTGAGAAGTCAGCTTGGCCTAGCTCCTACAATGAGCAGTTCTTC.

The chain joins TRBV19 to TRBJ2-4; no clear D. The CDR3 spans 19 residues. Germline V gene lookup returns CDR1 LNHDA and CDR2 SQIVND (reference sequence). The germline V and J ends were trimmed by 5 bases and 0 bases, with 23 bases remaining between them. CDR3 coding DNA: TGTGCCAGTAGTCATCCAACAATCCCAATCCTGCTAGCCAAAAACATTCAGTACTTC. It yields the protein CASSHPTIPILLAKNIQYF.

The chain carries TRBV6-1 and TRBJ2-7, with D possibly being TRBD2 (6 bases). V was trimmed by 6 bases and J by 2 bases, leaving 17 bases between them. The CDR3 is 15 residues long. Germline V CDR1 and CDR2: MNHNS, SASEGT. CDR3 DNA: TGTGCCAGCAGGGCGACGGGGGAATTAACCTACGAGCAGTACTTC. Residues: CASRATGELTYEQYF.

The chain couples TRBV11-2 to TRBJ2-3; possibly TRBD1 or TRBD2 for D (5 bases each). The CDR3 spans 14 residues. Trimming took 5 bases from V and 4 from J, leaving 13 bases between them. CDR1 and CDR2 from the germline V gene are SGHAT and FQNNGV. DNA of the CDR3: TGTGCCAGCAGCCTCGGAAGGGGAGCAGATACGCAGTATTTT. Translated: CASSLGRGADTQYF.

The chain employs TRBV9 and TRBJ2-7; no clear D gene. The CDR3 is made up of 16 amino acids. V lost 4 bases to trimming and J lost 6 bases, with 23 bases between them. Germline V gene sequence: CDR1 SGDLS, CDR2 YYNGEE. The CDR3 loop reads CASSPNLMASDREQYF. For the CDR3, the DNA is TGTGCCAGCAGCCCCAACCTAATGGCCTCAGATCGCGAGCAGTACTTC. Full variable domain (remainder filled in from reference TRBV9 and TRBJ2-7): DSGVTQTPKHLITATGQRVTLRCSPRSGDLSVYWYQQSLDQGLQFLIQYYNGEERAKGNILERFSAQQFPDLHSELNLSSLELGDSALYFCASSPNLMASDREQYFGPGTRLTVT.

V and J are TRBV28 and TRBJ1-1, with 7 bases aligning to TRBD1. Trimming cost V 0 bases and J 0 bases; bases outside gene matches: 7. Germline V gene lookup returns CDR1 MDHEN and CDR2 SYDVKM. The CDR3 sequence is 17 residues long. The chain's CDR3 is CASSLWPRGQMNTEAFF. As DNA, the CDR3 is TGTGCCAGCAGTTTATGGCCCCGGGGACAGATGAACACTGAAGCTTTCTTT. Full variable domain (missing parts from reference TRBV28 and TRBJ1-1): DVKVTQSSRYLVKRTGEKVFLECVQDMDHENMFWYRQDPGLGLRLIYFSYDVKMKEKGDIPEGYSVSREKKERFSLILESASTNQTSMYLCASSLWPRGQMNTEAFFGQGTRLTVV.

This sequence joins TRBV4-3 and TRBJ2-1; the D gene is possibly TRBD1 (6 bases). The CDR3 is 14 residues long. Looked up from germline, CDR1 is LGHNA and CDR2 is YSLEER. Trimming cost V 4 bases and J 8 bases, with 15 bases left between them. The CDR3 spells CASSPQGYEDEQFF. The CDR3 coding sequence is TGCGCCAGCAGCCCACAGGGTTACGAGGATGAGCAGTTCTTC.

This clone was seen just once. The chain couples TRBV7-9 to TRBJ2-7; D is uncertain. Trimming left V 3 bases short and J 3 bases short, with 12 bases between. Germline V gene data show CDR1 as SEHNR and CDR2 as FQNEAQ (reference sequence). The CDR3 contains 14 residues. In DNA, the CDR3 is TGTGCCAGCAGCTTTTCCTCCCATTACTACGAGCAGTACTTC. Protein sequence: CASSFSSHYYEQYF.

The count of this clone is one. V gene TRBV5-4 combines with J gene TRBJ2-7; 9 bases line up with TRBD1. The germline CDR1 and CDR2 sequences are SGHNT and YYREEE (reference sequence). The V segment lost 0 bases and the J segment 3 bases; nucleotides outside the gene matches: 10. This CDR3 contains 17 residues. In DNA, the CDR3 is TGTGCCAGCAGCTTGGACTCTTCGGGACAGGGTTACTACGAGCAGTACTTC. Translating it yields CASSLDSSGQGYYEQYF.

Concerning this clone itself: The germline gene is not matched at one end of the junction; a read error may be the cause. V usage is TRBV5-6 and J usage is TRBJ1-3; TRBD1 agrees at 7 bases. CDR1 is SGHDT and CDR2 is YYEEEE in the germline V gene. The CDR3 is made up of 15 amino acids. The CDR3 sequence: CASSIDREVGDTIYF. Here the CDR3 DNA reads TGTGCCAGCAGTATTGACAGGGAAGTTGGAGACACCATATATTTT.

J is TRBJ1-5 and V is TRBV19; D may be TRBD1 (6 bases). The CDR3 has 21 amino acids. The V end lost 4 bases, the J end lost 3 bases, and 31 bases lay between the germline ends. Looked up from germline, CDR1 is LNHDA and CDR2 is SQIVND (reference sequence). The CDR3 DNA reads TGTGCCAGTAGTACACGGTCCCAGGACAGACTCCGGGCGCGGGACAATCAGCCCCAGCATTTT. Protein sequence: CASSTRSQDRLRARDNQPQHF.

The chain employs TRBV7-8 and TRBJ1-4, with unresolved D. Trimming shortened V by 1 base and J by 8 bases, and 14 bases separated the two germline ends. The CDR3 totals 15 residues. Germline CDR1 is SGHVS and CDR2 is FQNEAQ. The CDR3 reads CASSLEPGAREKLFF. The CDR3 DNA follows: TGTGCCAGCAGCTTAGAACCGGGTGCGAGAGAAAAACTGTTTTTT.

The J gene is TRBJ1-4, the V gene TRBV4-2, with D perhaps TRBD1 (5 bases). V lost 4 bases to trimming and J lost 5 bases, with 17 bases between them. The CDR3 sequence is 16 residues long. Germline V lookup: CDR1 LGHNA, CDR2 YNFKEQ. The CDR3 nucleotides read TGTGCCAGCAGCCCACATCACGGACAAACAAATGAAAAACTGTTTTTT. Translation: CASSPHHGQTNEKLFF.

The rearrangement uses TRBV7-3 and TRBJ2-4; D is perhaps TRBD1 or TRBD2 (5 bases each). Trimming pared 5 bases from V and 6 bases from J, leaving 26 bases between. This CDR3 contains 18 residues. Germline-derived CDR1 and CDR2 are SGHTA and FQGTGA. This CDR3 reads CASSPHMRSETGGNIQYF. As DNA, the CDR3 is TGTGCCAGCAGCCCCCATATGAGGAGCGAAACTGGGGGAAACATTCAGTACTTC.